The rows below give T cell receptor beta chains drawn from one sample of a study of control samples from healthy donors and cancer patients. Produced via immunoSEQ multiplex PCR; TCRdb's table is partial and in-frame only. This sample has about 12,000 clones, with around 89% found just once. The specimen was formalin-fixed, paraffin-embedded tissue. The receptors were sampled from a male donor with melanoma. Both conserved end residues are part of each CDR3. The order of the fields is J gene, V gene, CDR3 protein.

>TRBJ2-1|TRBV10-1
CASSENAGWDNEQFF
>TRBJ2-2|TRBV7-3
CASSLIGLAGGPGELFF
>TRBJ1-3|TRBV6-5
CASSSTTYSGNTIYF
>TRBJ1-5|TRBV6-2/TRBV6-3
CASSPGRSASFDQPQHF
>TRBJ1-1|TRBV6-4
CASSGIFGSTEAFF
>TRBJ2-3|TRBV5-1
CASSLGGRTSGFTDTQYF
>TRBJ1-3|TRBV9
CASSGDRTSGNTIYF
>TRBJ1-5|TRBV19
CASSPGDRENQPQHF
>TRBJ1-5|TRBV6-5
CASSYDRGGQPQHF
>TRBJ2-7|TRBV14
CASRYPGATFGHPYEQYF
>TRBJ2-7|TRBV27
CASRSGQGIAEQYF
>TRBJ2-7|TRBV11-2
CASSFGERFYEQYF
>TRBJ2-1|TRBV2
CASSFTGGGYNEQFF
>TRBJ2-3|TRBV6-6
CASSSTPYGITDTQYF
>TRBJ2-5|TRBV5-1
CASSPGPKNQETQYF
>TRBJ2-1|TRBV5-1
CASSPYSKVDNEQFF
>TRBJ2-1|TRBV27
CASSLLPLGLASDNEQFF
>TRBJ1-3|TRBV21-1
CASSKGEDVGAGNTIYF
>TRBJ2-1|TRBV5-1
CASSKDGSSYNEQFF
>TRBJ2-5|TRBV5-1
CASSLSVGQETQYF
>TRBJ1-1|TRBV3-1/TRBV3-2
CASTLLTSGTEAFF
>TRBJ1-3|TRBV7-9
CASSFQGHFTGNTIYF
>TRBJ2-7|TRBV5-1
CASSFTGGAIYYEQYF
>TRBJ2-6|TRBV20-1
CSASLEGAGANVLTF
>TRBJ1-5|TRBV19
CASSIGMGQGSNQPQHF
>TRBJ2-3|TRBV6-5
CASITGQGVLDTQYF
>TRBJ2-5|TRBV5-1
CASTSGRMRETQYF
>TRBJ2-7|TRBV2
CASSSHRVYEQYF
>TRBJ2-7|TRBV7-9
CASSLALAGAPEQYF
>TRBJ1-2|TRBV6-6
CASSVQVAGANYGYTF
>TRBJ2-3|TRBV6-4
CASSDDSPDTQYF
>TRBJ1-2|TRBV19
CASSGRQGGESHGYTF
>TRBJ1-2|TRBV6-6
CASSSAPGQLFMGYTF
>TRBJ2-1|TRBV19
CASKALAGGQVDEQFF
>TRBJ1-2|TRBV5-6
CASSFFDRPHDYTF
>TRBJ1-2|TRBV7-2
CASSFDTPYGYTF
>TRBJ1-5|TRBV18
CASSPPGWGGDQPQHF
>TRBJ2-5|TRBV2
CASSEGGAGVRETQYF
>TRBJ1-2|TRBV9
CASSVGGAGGNYGYTF
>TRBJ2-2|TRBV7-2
CASSPTGLQGGELFF
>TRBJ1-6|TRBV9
CASSVGDRGQAPLHF
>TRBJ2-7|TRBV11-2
CASSLHSGTSEYEQYF
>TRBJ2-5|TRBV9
CASSVNRGGQETQYF
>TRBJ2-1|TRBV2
CASLLGTYGEQFF
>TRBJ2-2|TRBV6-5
CASNGGSNTGELFF
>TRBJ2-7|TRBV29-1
CSVKTLYEQYF
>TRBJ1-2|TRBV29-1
CSVYGPGEGYTF